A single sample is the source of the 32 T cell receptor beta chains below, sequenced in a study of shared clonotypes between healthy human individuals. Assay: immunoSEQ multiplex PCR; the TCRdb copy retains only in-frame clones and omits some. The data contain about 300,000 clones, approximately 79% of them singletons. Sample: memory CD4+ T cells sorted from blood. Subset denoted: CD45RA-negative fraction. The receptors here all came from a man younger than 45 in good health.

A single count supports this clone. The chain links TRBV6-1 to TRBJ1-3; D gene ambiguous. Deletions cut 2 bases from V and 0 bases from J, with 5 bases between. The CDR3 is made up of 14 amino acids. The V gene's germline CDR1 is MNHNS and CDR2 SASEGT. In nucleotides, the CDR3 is TGTGCCAGCAGTGAACCCCACTCTGGAAACACCATATATTTT. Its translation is CASSEPHSGNTIYF.

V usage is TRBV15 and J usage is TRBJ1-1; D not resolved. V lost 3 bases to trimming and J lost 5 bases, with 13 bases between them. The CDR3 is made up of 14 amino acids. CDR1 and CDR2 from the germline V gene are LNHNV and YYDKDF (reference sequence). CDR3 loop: CATSSRETGTEAFF. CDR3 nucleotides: TGTGCCACCAGCAGCCGGGAGACGGGGACTGAAGCTTTCTTT.

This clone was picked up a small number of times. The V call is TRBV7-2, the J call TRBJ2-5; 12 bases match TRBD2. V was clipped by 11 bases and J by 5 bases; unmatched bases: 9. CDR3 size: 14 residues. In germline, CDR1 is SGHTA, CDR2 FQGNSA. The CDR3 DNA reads TGTGCCGGAGCAGGACTAGCGGGAACGGAGACCCAGTACTTC. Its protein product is CAGAGLAGTETQYF. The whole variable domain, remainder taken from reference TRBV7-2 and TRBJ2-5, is GAGVSQSPSNKVTEKGKDVELRCDPISGHTALYWYRQSLGQGLEFLIYFQGNSAPDKSGLPSDRFSAERTGGSVSTLTIQRTQQEDSAVYLCAGAGLAGTETQYFGPGTRLLVL.

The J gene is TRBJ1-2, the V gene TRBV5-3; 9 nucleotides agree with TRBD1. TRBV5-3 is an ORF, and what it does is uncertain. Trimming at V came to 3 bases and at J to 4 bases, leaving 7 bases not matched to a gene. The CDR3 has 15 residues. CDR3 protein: CARSSGTGRVYGYTF. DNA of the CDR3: TGTGCCAGAAGCTCTGGGACAGGGAGGGTCTATGGCTACACCTTC.

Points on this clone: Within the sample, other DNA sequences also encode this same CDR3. CDR3 loop: CASSPTSGSVNEQFF. CDR3 sequence (DNA): TGTGCCAGTAGCCCGACTAGCGGGAGTGTCAATGAGCAGTTCTTC. This chain joins TRBV19 and TRBJ2-1; the match to TRBD2 covers 12 bases. The germline CDR1 and CDR2 sequences are LNHDA and SQIVND (reference sequence). The V gene end was trimmed by 6 bases and the J gene end by 6 bases; junction bases not matched to a gene: 6. The CDR3 totals 15 residues.

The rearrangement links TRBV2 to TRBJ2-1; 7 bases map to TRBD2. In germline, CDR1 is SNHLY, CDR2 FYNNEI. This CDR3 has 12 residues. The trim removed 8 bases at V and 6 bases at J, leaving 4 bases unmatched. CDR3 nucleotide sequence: TGTGCCAGCGTGGCTAGCGGCAATGAGCAGTTCTTC. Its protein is CASVASGNEQFF. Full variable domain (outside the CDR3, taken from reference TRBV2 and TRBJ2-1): EPEVTQTPSHQVTQMGQEVILRCVPISNHLYFYWYRQILGQKVEFLVSFYNNEISEKSEIFDDQFSVERPDGSNFTLKIRSTKLEDSAMYFCASVASGNEQFFGPGTRLTVL.

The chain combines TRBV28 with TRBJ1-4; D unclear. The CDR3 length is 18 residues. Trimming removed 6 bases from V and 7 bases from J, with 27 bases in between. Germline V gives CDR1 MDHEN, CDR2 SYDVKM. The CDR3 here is CASSQFLARSPEGEKLFF. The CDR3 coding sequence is TGTGCCAGCAGCCAATTCTTAGCCCGATCACCAGAGGGTGAAAAACTGTTTTTT.

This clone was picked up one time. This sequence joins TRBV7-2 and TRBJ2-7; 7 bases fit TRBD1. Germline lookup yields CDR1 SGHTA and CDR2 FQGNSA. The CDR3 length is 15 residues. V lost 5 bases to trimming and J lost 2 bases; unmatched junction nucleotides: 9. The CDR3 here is CASSRHWDSPYEQYF. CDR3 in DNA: TGTGCCAGCAGCCGACACTGGGACAGCCCCTACGAGCAGTACTTC.

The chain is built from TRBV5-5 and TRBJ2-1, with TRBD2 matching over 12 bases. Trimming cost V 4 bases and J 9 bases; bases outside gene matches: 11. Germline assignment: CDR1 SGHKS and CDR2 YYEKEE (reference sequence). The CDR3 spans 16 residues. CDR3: CASSPRLAGVGSEQFF. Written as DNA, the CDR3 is TGTGCCAGCAGCCCCCGACTAGCGGGAGTCGGAAGTGAGCAGTTCTTC.

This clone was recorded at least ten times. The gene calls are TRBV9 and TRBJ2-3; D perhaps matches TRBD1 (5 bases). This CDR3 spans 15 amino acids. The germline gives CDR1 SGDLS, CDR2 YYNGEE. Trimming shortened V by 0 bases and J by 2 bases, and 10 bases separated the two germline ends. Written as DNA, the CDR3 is TGTGCCAGCAGCGTAGTTGGGGCCGCCACAGATACGCAGTATTTT. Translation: CASSVVGAATDTQYF.

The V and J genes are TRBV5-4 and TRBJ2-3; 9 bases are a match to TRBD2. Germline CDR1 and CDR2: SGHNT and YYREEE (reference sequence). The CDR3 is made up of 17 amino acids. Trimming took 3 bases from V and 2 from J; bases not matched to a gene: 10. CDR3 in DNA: TGTGCCAGCAGCTGGGGACTAGCCAGTAGGTCCACAGATACGCAGTATTTT. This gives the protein CASSWGLASRSTDTQYF.

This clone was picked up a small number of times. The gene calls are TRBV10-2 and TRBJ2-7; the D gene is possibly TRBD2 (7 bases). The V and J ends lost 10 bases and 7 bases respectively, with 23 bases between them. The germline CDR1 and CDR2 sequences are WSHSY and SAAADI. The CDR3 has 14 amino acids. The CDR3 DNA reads TGCGCCATCAGGGGATCAGGGGAGGGCCGGGAGCAGTACTTC. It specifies CAIRGSGEGREQYF.

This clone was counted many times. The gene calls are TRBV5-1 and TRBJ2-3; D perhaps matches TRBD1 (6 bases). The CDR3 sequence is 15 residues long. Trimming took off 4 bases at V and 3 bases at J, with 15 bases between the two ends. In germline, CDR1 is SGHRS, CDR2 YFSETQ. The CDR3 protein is CASSPGLGATDTQYF. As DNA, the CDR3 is TGCGCCAGCAGCCCAGGACTGGGGGCGACAGATACGCAGTATTTT.

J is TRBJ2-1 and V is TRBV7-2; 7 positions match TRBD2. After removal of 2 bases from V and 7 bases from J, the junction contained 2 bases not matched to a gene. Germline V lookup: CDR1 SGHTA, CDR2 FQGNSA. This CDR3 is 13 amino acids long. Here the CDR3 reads CASSLRRENEQFF. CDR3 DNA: TGTGCCAGCAGCTTAAGGCGGGAGAATGAGCAGTTCTTC.

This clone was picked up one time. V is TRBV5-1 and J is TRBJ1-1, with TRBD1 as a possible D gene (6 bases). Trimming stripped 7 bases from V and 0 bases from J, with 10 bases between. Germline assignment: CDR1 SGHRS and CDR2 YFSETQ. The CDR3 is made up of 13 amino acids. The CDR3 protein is CASHWTVNTEAFF. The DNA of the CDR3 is TGCGCCAGCCATTGGACAGTGAACACTGAAGCTTTCTTT.

Here the CDR3 DNA reads TGTGCCAGCAGCAAAGCTTTCGGACTAGCCGCAACCGGGGATACGCAGTATTTT. Amino acids: CASSKAFGLAATGDTQYF. The genes are TRBV21-1 and TRBJ2-3; TRBD2 was called by the table and not checked on the DNA. TRBV21-1 is flagged as a pseudogene. The CDR3 consists of 18 residues.

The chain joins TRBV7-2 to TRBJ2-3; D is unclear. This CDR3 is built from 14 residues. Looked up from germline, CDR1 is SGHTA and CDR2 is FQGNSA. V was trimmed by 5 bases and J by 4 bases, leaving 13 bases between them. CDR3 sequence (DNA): TGTGCCAGCAGCCTGGCGACGCATTCAGATACGCAGTATTTT. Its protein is CASSLATHSDTQYF.

This CDR3 is CASSLSLNTEAFF. CDR3 nucleotide sequence: TGTGCCAGCAGCCTATCATTGAACACTGAAGCTTTCTTT. This chain links TRBV25-1 with TRBJ1-1; no reliable D call. The CDR3 spans 13 residues. Looked up from germline, CDR1 is MGHDK and CDR2 is SYGVNS. The V gene lost 6 bases and the J gene lost 0 bases, with 8 bases spanning the gap.

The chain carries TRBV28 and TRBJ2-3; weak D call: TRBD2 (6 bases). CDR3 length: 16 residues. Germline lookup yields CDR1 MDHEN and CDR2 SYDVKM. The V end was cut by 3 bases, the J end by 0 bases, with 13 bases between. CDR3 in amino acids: CASSLEAGLSTDTQYF. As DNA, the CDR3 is TGTGCCAGCAGTTTGGAAGCGGGTCTTAGCACAGATACGCAGTATTTT.

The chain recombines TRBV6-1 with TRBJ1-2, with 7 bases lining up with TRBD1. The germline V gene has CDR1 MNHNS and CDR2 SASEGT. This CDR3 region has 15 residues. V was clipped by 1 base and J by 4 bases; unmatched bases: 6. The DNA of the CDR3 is TGTGCCAGCAGTGAAGGGTTCAGGGGGACCTATGGCTACACCTTC. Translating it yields CASSEGFRGTYGYTF.

CDR3 coding DNA: TGCGCCAGCAGCCTCGCCCTGGCCGCGGGGGAAACGCCCCAGTACTTC. It yields the protein CASSLALAAGETPQYF. The chain recombines TRBV5-1 with TRBJ2-5, with TRBD2 matching 7 bases. Germline trimming cut 4 bases from V and 9 bases from J; bases unmatched to any gene: 18. The CDR3 is made up of 16 amino acids. In germline, CDR1 is SGHRS, CDR2 YFSETQ. Filled out from reference TRBV5-1 and TRBJ2-5, the complete variable domain reads KAGVTQTPRYLIKTRGQQVTLSCSPISGHRSVSWYQQTPGQGLQFLFEYFSETQRNKGNFPGRFSGRQFSNSRSEMNVSTLELGDSALYLCASSLALAAGETPQYFGPGTRLLVL.

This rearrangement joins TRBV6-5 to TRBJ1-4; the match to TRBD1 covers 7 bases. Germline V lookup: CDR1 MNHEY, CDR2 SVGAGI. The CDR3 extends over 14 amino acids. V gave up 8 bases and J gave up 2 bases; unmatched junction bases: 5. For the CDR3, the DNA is TGTGCCAGCGCCCTGACAGGGACTAATGAAAAACTGTTTTTT. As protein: CASALTGTNEKLFF.

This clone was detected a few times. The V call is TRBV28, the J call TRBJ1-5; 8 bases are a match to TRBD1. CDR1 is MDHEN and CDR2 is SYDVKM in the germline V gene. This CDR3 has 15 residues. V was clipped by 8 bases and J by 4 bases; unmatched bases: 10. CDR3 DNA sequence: TGTGCCAGCTCACAACGGACAGGGTGGAATCAGCCCCAGCATTTT. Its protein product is CASSQRTGWNQPQHF.

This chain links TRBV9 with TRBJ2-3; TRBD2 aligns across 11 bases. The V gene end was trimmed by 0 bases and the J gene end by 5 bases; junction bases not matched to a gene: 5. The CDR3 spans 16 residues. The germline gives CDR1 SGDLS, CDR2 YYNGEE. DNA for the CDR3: TGTGCCAGCAGCGTAGAACAAGGACTAGCGGGAGATACGCAGTATTTT. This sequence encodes CASSVEQGLAGDTQYF.

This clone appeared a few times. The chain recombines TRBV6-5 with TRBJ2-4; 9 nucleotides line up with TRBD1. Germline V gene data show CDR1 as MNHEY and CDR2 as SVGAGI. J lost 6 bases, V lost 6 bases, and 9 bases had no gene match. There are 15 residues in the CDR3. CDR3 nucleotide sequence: TGTGCCAGCAGCCGGACAGGGGAATTGGCAAACATTCAGTACTTC. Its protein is CASSRTGELANIQYF.

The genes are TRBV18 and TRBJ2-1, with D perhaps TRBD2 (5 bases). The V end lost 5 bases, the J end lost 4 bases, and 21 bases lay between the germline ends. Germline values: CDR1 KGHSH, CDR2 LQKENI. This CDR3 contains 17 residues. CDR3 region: CASSSRTLAPGYNEQFF. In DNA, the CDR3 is TGTGCCAGCTCATCCCGGACCTTAGCGCCGGGTTACAATGAGCAGTTCTTC.

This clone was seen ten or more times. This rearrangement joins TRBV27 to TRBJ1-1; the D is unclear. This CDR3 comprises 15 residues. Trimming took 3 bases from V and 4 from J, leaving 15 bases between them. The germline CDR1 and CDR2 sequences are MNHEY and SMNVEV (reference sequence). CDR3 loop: CASSFLSGSSTEAFF. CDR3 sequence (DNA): TGTGCCAGCAGTTTTCTTTCCGGCAGTTCCACTGAAGCTTTCTTT.

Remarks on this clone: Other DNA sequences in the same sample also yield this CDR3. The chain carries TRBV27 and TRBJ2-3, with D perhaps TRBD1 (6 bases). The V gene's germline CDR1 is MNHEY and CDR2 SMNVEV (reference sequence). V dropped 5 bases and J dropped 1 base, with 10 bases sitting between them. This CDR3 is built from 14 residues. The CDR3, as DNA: TGTGCCAGCAGTCTAAACAGGGGCACAGATACGCAGTATTTT. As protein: CASSLNRGTDTQYF.

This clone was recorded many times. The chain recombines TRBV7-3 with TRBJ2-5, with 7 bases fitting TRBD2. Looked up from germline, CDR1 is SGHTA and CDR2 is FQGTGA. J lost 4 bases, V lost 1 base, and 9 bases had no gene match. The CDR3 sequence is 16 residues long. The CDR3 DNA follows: TGTGCCAGCAGCTTAATTGTGGGCGGGAGCGGAGAGACCCAGTACTTC. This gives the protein CASSLIVGGSGETQYF.

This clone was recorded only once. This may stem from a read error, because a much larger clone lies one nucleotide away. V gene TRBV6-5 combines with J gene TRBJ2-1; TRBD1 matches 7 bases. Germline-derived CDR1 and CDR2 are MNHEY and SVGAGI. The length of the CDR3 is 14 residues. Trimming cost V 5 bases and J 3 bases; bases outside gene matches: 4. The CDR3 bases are TGTGCCAGCAGTCTCAGGGGGTTCTACAATGAGCAGTTCTTC. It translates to CASSLRGFYNEQFF.

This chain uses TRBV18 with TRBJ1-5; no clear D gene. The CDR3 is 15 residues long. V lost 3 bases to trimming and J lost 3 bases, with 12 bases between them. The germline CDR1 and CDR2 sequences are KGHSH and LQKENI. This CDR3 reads CASSPIRAFNQPQHF. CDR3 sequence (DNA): TGTGCCAGCTCACCGATCCGGGCCTTCAATCAGCCCCAGCATTTT.

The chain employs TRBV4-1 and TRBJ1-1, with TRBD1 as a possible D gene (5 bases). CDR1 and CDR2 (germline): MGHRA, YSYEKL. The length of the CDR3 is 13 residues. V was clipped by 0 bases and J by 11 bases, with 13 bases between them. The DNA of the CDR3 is TGCGCCAGCAGCCAAGATTTGGGGGGGACGGCTTTCTTT. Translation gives CASSQDLGGTAFF.